Each of the 17 T cell receptor beta chains below was sequenced from the same sample in a study of shared clonotypes between healthy human individuals (dated by TCRdb to the early 2020s). Library generation was performed with the immunoSEQ multiplex PCR assay. The table comes from immuneACCESS by way of TCRdb, which keeps in-frame sequences with V and J called. Part of the clones is missing from these tables; in studies checked, under half for an unresolved V gene and the rest for unknown reasons. This sample holds a few hundred thousand clones; around 74% were observed only once. The top ten clones comprise approximately 10% of the sample. The sample consisted of memory CD4+ T cells sorted from blood. Sample cell subset or site, as interpreted from the label and publication: CD45RA-negative fraction. These receptors all stem from a man under 40 in good health.

This chain joins TRBV2 and TRBJ1-2; 11 bases are a match to TRBD1. Looked up from germline, CDR1 is SNHLY and CDR2 is FYNNEI. Trimming removed 3 bases from V and 8 bases from J; junction bases left unmatched: 8. The CDR3 extends over 15 amino acids. CDR3 residues: CASSDGTGGRRGYTF. In DNA, the CDR3 is TGTGCCAGCAGTGACGGGACAGGGGGACGAAGGGGCTACACCTTC.

In regard to this clone: The junction and the germline gene differ at one end; a read error may be behind it. CDR3 region: CASSGDSGRAGF. The CDR3 DNA is TGTGCCAGCAGCGGGGATAGCGGGAGGGCAGGGTTC. This chain connects TRBV2 to TRBJ2-7; 11 nucleotides line up with TRBD2. The CDR3 contains 12 residues. The germline gives CDR1 SNHLY, CDR2 FYNNEI.

This clone was recorded a few times. J is TRBJ1-2 and V is TRBV5-4, with 10 positions matching TRBD1. Trimming removed 7 bases from V and 11 bases from J; junction bases left unmatched: 14. Germline V lookup: CDR1 SGHNT, CDR2 YYREEE (reference sequence). The CDR3 runs to 14 residues. CDR3 sequence (DNA): TGTGCCAGCTCGTCCGGGACAGGGGAGTACTTTTACACCTTC. Translated: CASSSGTGEYFYTF.

The chain employs TRBV7-2 and TRBJ2-3, with TRBD2 matching over 10 bases. Germline V gives CDR1 SGHTA, CDR2 FQGNSA. The J segment lost 2 bases and the V segment lost 3 bases, leaving 5 bases of the junction unmatched. The CDR3 is 16 amino acids. CDR3 sequence: CASSLWTSGLTDTQYF. CDR3 DNA: TGTGCCAGCAGCTTGTGGACTAGCGGACTCACAGATACGCAGTATTTT.

This sequence joins TRBV2 and TRBJ2-3; D remains ambiguous. V was trimmed by 0 bases and J by 4 bases, leaving 14 bases between them. The CDR3 sequence is 16 residues long. The germline CDR1 and CDR2 sequences are SNHLY and FYNNEI. CDR3 loop: CASSEARISPPDTQYF. CDR3 in DNA: TGTGCCAGCAGTGAAGCGAGGATTAGCCCGCCAGATACGCAGTATTTT.

The chain links TRBV21-1 to TRBJ2-3. TRBV21-1 is given as a pseudogene. There are 9 residues in the CDR3. The CDR3 DNA reads TGTGCCAACGCAGATACGCAGTATTTT. Translated: CANADTQYF.

As DNA, the CDR3 is TGTGCCAGCAGGGTTAATATCAGGGGATACACAGATACGCAGTATTTT. It encodes CASRVNIRGYTDTQYF. V gene TRBV6-6 combines with J gene TRBJ2-3; D perhaps matches TRBD1 (6 bases). V lost 6 bases to trimming and J lost 2 bases, with 18 bases between them. Germline loops: CDR1 MNHNY, CDR2 SVGAGI (reference sequence). The CDR3 runs to 16 residues.

DNA of the CDR3: TGTGCCAAGTCAGAGACTAGCGGAGGAGAGCAGTTCTTC. Translating gives CAKSETSGGEQFF. The chain couples TRBV10-3 to TRBJ2-1, with 9 bases identical to TRBD2. V was clipped by 10 bases and J by 10 bases; unmatched bases: 11. The length of the CDR3 is 13 residues. Germline V gives CDR1 ENHRY, CDR2 SYGVKD.

This chain uses TRBV19 with TRBJ2-2, with D unclear. The CDR3 length is 17 residues. Germline CDR1 reads LNHDA; CDR2 reads SQIVND (reference sequence). V was trimmed by 5 bases and J by 4 bases, leaving 20 bases between them. CDR3: CASSHRLAETITGELFF. Written as DNA, the CDR3 is TGTGCCAGTAGTCATCGTTTGGCCGAGACGATCACCGGGGAGCTGTTTTTT.

This chain joins TRBV7-9 and TRBJ2-1; 7 positions agree with TRBD1. The CDR3 runs to 13 residues. Per germline, CDR1 SEHNR and CDR2 FQNEAQ (reference sequence). The ends lost 4 bases at V and 3 bases at J; junction bases unmatched: 0. CDR3 in amino acids: CASSWDSYNEQFF. The CDR3 DNA reads TGTGCCAGCAGCTGGGACAGCTACAATGAGCAGTTCTTC.

This chain links TRBV30 with TRBJ1-5, with a possible D match to TRBD1 (6 bases). The CDR3 length is 15 residues. The germline V and J ends were trimmed by 3 bases and 4 bases, with 16 bases remaining between them. CDR1 and CDR2 from the germline V gene are GTSNPN and SVGIG (reference sequence). The CDR3 bases are TGTGCCTGGAGAACTACAGGGTTGGCAAATCAGCCCCAGCATTTT. Its protein product is CAWRTTGLANQPQHF.

This clone was picked up a small number of times. The chain carries TRBV27 and TRBJ2-3, with D possibly being TRBD1 (5 bases). This CDR3 spans 13 amino acids. V lost 5 bases, J lost 9 bases, and 15 bases lay in between. Germline CDR1 is MNHEY and CDR2 is SMNVEV (reference sequence). CDR3 sequence reads: CASSPQAGRTQYF. The CDR3 bases are TGTGCCAGCAGTCCTCAGGCAGGGCGGACGCAGTATTTT.

The CDR3 protein is CAGEVWGEQFF. CDR3 nucleotide sequence: TGTGCCGGCGAAGTCTGGGGTGAGCAGTTCTTC. The rearrangement uses TRBV2 and TRBJ2-1; D remains ambiguous. The CDR3 runs to 11 residues. Trimming cost V 11 bases and J 9 bases, with 14 bases left between them. Germline V gene sequence: CDR1 SNHLY, CDR2 FYNNEI.

This clone was seen a single time. CDR3 DNA: TGTGCCAGCAGCCTAACAGGGTACACAGATACGCAGTATTTT. The encoded protein is CASSLTGYTDTQYF. The chain recombines TRBV9 with TRBJ2-3, with D maybe TRBD1 (6 bases). The V gene lost 4 bases and the J gene lost 2 bases, with 11 bases spanning the gap. Germline V lookup: CDR1 SGDLS, CDR2 YYNGEE. The CDR3 consists of 14 residues.

This chain uses TRBV7-2 with TRBJ2-7; D is perhaps TRBD1 (6 bases). Germline V CDR1 and CDR2: SGHTA, FQGNSA. With 1 base removed from V and 3 bases from J, the gap between germline ends came to 13 bases. The CDR3 totals 15 residues. The CDR3 region is CASSLGGPFFYEQYF. The CDR3 nucleotides read TGTGCCAGCAGCTTAGGGGGGCCCTTCTTCTACGAGCAGTACTTC.

The chain uses TRBV7-9 and TRBJ2-7; no definite D call. Germline CDR1 is SEHNR and CDR2 is FQNEAQ (reference sequence). The CDR3 is made up of 15 amino acids. V gave up 2 bases and J gave up 4 bases, with 15 bases separating them. The CDR3 spells CASSLTADVFYEQYF. As DNA, the CDR3 is TGTGCCAGCAGCTTAACAGCCGACGTGTTTTACGAGCAGTACTTC.

CDR3 DNA sequence: TGCAGCGTTCGTTCAAGGGACAGGGGATTCGAGCAGTACTTC. Its translation: CSVRSRDRGFEQYF. The chain is built from TRBV29-1 and TRBJ2-7, with 10 bases fitting TRBD1. The trim removed 5 bases at V and 6 bases at J, leaving 10 bases unmatched. Germline V gene data show CDR1 as SQVTM and CDR2 as ANQGSEA. CDR3 length equals 14 residues.